The entry below describes one T cell receptor (beta chain). Libraries were prepared by immunoSEQ multiplex PCR; TCRdb keeps only in-frame clonotypes and omits some of them. The sample has around 200,000 clones, approximately 81% seen once. In terms of age and location, participants ranged from about 18 to 95 years and lived in 24 US areas. Two consecutive negative NP/OP PCR tests, clearance, or resolved symptoms defined Cohort 3 recovery. This entry is derived from a study of blood T cell repertoires in COVID-19. Background on the study: The origin of the acute and convalescent COVID-19 samples was the United States, Italy and Spain. Sample material is recorded as cDNA or gDNA derived from T cells, B-cell-depleted T cells, or PBMCs.

CDR3 size: 15 residues. The V gene lost 0 bases and the J gene lost 6 bases, with 13 bases spanning the gap. Germline CDR1 is SGHKS and CDR2 is YYEKEE (reference sequence). Sequencing input: PBMCs or T cells enriched from blood (not recorded which). The sequence derives from a man aged 35 to 55 who had recovered from COVID-19. The V call is TRBV5-5, the J call TRBJ1-5, with a tentative D call TRBD1 (5 bases). Written as DNA, the CDR3 is TGTGCCAGCAGCTTGGACCTTGGGGGGACTCAGCCCCAGCATTTT. Translating gives CASSLDLGGTQPQHF.